The rows below give T cell receptor beta chains drawn from one sample of a study of blood T cell repertoires in COVID-19. Sequencing was performed with immunoSEQ multiplex PCR; in TCRdb, only in-frame clones are kept and a portion is missing. The repertoire consists of around 120,000 clones, with around 90% occurring once and the leading ten covering about 1%. Source material: peripheral blood. Receptors were obtained from a woman aged 50 to 60 with active or convalescent COVID-19. Both conserved end residues are part of each CDR3. Each record gives: clone size, D gene, V gene, J gene, CDR3 protein, CDR3 DNA. A D gene is named only where the DNA matches it firmly. For some rows the clone size is stated as once, few or many, or as a class when expanded; others skip it.

-	TRBD2	TRBV14	TRBJ2-3	CASSPRVAGRTDTQYF	TGTGCCAGCAGCCCGAGAGTAGCGGGACGCACAGATACGCAGTATTTT
-	-	TRBV15	TRBJ2-7	CATSRQGGEQYF	TGTGCCACCAGCAGACAGGGGGGCGAGCAGTACTTC
-	TRBD2	TRBV7-2	TRBJ2-1	CASSQGLVKQFF	TGTGCCAGCAGCCAGGGACTAGTAAAGCAGTTCTTC
once	-	TRBV5-1	TRBJ2-5	CASSLGPSNYETQYF	TGCGCCAGCAGCTTGGGGCCTAGCAACTATGAGACCCAGTACTTC
once	-	TRBV5-1	TRBJ1-6	CASSLVRNSPLHF	TGCGCCAGCAGCTTGGTTCGGAATTCACCCCTCCACTTT
-	-	TRBV5-1	TRBJ2-4	CASSSRGAGKAKNIQYF	TGCGCCAGCAGCTCCCGGGGGGCGGGAAAGGCCAAAAACATTCAGTACTTC
-	TRBD2	TRBV24-1	TRBJ2-1	CATSDPGLANEQFF	TGTGCCACCAGTGACCCTGGACTAGCCAATGAGCAGTTCTTC
-	-	TRBV5-1	TRBJ2-3	CASSPRLDKVGDTQYF	TGCGCCAGCAGCCCCCGACTAGACAAGGTTGGAGATACGCAGTATTTT
-	TRBD2	TRBV25-1	TRBJ2-1	CASSDSGEYNEQFF	TGTGCCAGCAGTGATAGCGGGGAATACAATGAGCAGTTCTTC
-	-	TRBV5-8	TRBJ2-7	CASSPLHLPFF	TGTGCCAGCAGCCCTCTGCACCTACCATTCTTC
few	-	TRBV28	TRBJ1-5	CASSLRGDQPQHF	TGTGCCAGCAGTTTACGGGGTGATCAGCCCCAGCATTTT
-	TRBD2	TRBV5-5	TRBJ2-3	CASSSLRGADTQYF	TGTGCCAGCAGCTCGCTGCGGGGGGCAGATACGCAGTATTTT
few	-	TRBV3-1/TRBV3-2	TRBJ2-7	CASSLRTVVHEQYF	TGTGCCAGCAGTCTACGGACTGTGGTCCACGAGCAGTACTTC
-	-	TRBV19	TRBJ1-1	CASSISRETEAFF	TGTGCCAGTAGTATTTCGAGGGAGACTGAAGCTTTCTTT